This TCR beta chain was observed in a study of high-grade serous ovarian cancer treatment subgroups. Here immunoSEQ multiplex PCR was the method, and the copy in TCRdb shows in-frame clones only, minus some. The data show approximately 5,800 clones, around 70% seen once. To note about this clone: The antigen is unknown.

Overall study results and limits: These tumor repertoires lack spatial information from bulk sequencing.

Tumor tissue was taken before any definitive surgery or chemotherapy was given. V lost 5 bases to trimming and J lost 3 bases, with 10 bases between them. Germline V gene sequence: CDR1 SGHTA, CDR2 FQGNSA. The CDR3 is 14 residues long. The sequence came from a human donor with high-grade serous ovarian cancer. Sequencing was carried out using tumor tissue. The chain links TRBV7-2 to TRBJ1-4; possibly TRBD1 for D (5 bases). In DNA, the CDR3 is TGTGCCAGCAGCCTTCGGGGCTCTAATGAAAAACTGTTTTTT. Its protein product is CASSLRGSNEKLFF.